These 7 T cell receptor beta chains share one sample of origin, sequenced in a study of T and B cells in COVID-19 patients. Blood genomic DNA input for TRB amplification was 250-500 ng. TRB rearrangements were amplified by multiplex PCR with BIOMED2 TRB-A/B primers. In TCRdb, the multiplex PCR reads were re-called with MiXCR into one record per CDR3 protein. This table has 13,000 or so distinct CDR3 sequences, about 30% appearing once. The source material was blood. Source of these receptors: a human donor who had recovered from COVID-19.

The genes are TRBV28 and TRBJ2-7, with TRBD2 as a possible D gene (6 bases). The CDR3 totals 16 residues. V was shortened by 5 bases and J by 9 bases, with 26 bases between the two germline ends. Germline CDR1 is MDHEN and CDR2 is SYDVKM. CDR3 loop: CASSLPPGLLQVMQYF. The CDR3 nucleotides are TGTGCCAGCAGTCTCCCCCCGGGACTCCTCCAGGTGATGCAGTACTTC.

At least ten counts were recorded for this clonotype. The chain carries TRBV18 and TRBJ2-7; TRBD1 matches 9 bases. CDR3 size: 17 residues. With 0 bases clipped from V and 3 bases from J, the junction kept 9 bases outside the gene matches. Germline values: CDR1 KGHSH, CDR2 LQKENI. The CDR3 reads CASSPPGVTGGNYEQYF. CDR3 in DNA: TGTGCCAGCTCACCACCGGGTGTGACAGGGGGAAACTACGAGCAGTACTTC.

The chain links TRBV12-3 or TRBV12-4 to TRBJ2-3, with 7 bases identical to TRBD1. Unmatched junction bases numbered 13, after V lost 6 bases and J lost 4 bases. The CDR3 is made up of 16 amino acids. The CDR3 loop reads CASSGVQGRIADTQYF. Here the CDR3 DNA reads TGTGCCAGCAGCGGCGTACAGGGGCGAATCGCAGATACGCAGTATTTT.

A note on this clonotype: A single base separates this from a much larger clone, so it may be a read error. J is TRBJ2-7 and V is TRBV6-5, with D perhaps matching TRBD1 or TRBD2 (7 bases each). CDR3 length equals 14 residues. Germline V gene lookup returns CDR1 MNHEY and CDR2 SVGAGI. V lost 5 bases, J lost 7 bases, and 18 bases lay in between. The CDR3 coding sequence is TGTGCCAGCAGTACTCCAACAGGGGAGGGGGAGCAGTACTTC. Protein sequence: CASSTPTGEGEQYF.

Judged by abundance, this clonotype is medium-sized (0.01 to 0.1%). V and J are TRBV18 and TRBJ2-7; a weak D match, TRBD2 (6 bases). Trimming removed 3 bases from V and 7 bases from J, with 16 bases in between. There are 14 residues in the CDR3. CDR1 is KGHSH, CDR2 LQKENI, per germline. CDR3 nucleotide sequence: TGTGCCAGCTCACCGCGGGACGGCGGCGGGGAGCAGTACTTC. It yields the protein CASSPRDGGGEQYF. The entire variable domain, with the rest obtained from reference TRBV18 and TRBJ2-7, is as follows: NAGVMQNPRHLVRRRGQEARLRCSPMKGHSHVYWYRQLPEEGLKFMVYLQKENIIDESGMPKERFSAEFPKEGPSILRIQQVVRGDSAAYFCASSPRDGGGEQYFGPGTRLTVT.

At least ten counts were recorded for this clonotype. V and J are TRBV5-6 and TRBJ1-6; the match to TRBD1 covers 8 bases. The CDR3 has 16 amino acids. V trimming: 0 bases; J trimming: 5 bases; junction bases outside the gene matches: 4. Germline V CDR1 and CDR2: SGHDT, YYEEEE. The CDR3 spells CASSLGQGSNNSPLHF. DNA for the CDR3: TGTGCCAGCAGCTTGGGACAGGGGAGTAATAATTCACCCCTCCACTTT.

The chain joins TRBV6-5 to TRBJ2-1, with 8 positions matching TRBD1. Germline CDR1 reads MNHEY; CDR2 reads SVGAGI. The CDR3 sequence is 15 residues long. V was clipped by 5 bases and J by 8 bases; unmatched bases: 11. CDR3 in DNA: TGTGCCAGCAGTACCCCCGGACAGGGAGTGGATGAGCAGTTCTTC. It yields the protein CASSTPGQGVDEQFF.